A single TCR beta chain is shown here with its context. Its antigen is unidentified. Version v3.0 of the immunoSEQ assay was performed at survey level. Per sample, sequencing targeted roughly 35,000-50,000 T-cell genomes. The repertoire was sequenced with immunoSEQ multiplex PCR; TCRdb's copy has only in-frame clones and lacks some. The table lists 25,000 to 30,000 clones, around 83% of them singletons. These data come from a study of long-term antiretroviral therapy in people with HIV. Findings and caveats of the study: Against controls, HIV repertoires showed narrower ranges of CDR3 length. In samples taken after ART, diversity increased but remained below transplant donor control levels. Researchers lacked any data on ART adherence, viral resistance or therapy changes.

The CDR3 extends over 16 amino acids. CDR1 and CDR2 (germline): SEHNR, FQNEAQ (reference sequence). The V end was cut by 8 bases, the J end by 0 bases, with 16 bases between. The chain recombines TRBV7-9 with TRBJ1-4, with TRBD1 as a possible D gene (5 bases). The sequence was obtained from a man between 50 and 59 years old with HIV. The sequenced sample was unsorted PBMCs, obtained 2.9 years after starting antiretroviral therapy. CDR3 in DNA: TGTGCCAGCTCCAAACCCAAGGGGTCAACTAATGAAAAACTGTTTTTT. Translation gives CASSKPKGSTNEKLFF.